This TCR beta chain was obtained from a study of chemoradiotherapy in HPV16-positive cancers. Study-level findings and limits: Candidate HPV-specific clones and E7-related TCR motifs grew in tumor during treatment. Better recurrence-free survival went with HPV-responsive T-cell expansion in HPV16-positive patients.

This clone came up once. Its target is unknown. Repertoires were sampled repeatedly during chemoradiotherapy. The CDR3 totals 14 residues. Germline loops: CDR1 LNHDA, CDR2 SQIVND (reference sequence). V lost 5 bases to trimming and J lost 4 bases; unmatched junction nucleotides: 6. The assay was immunoSEQ multiplex PCR, and TCRdb's table has in-frame clones only and misses some. This table has roughly 39,000 clones, 75% to 85% appearing once. The rearrangement uses TRBV19 and TRBJ2-3; the match to TRBD1 covers 7 bases. Material: blood, obtained from a patient who underwent chemoradiotherapy. The TCR comes from a human donor with HPV-associated anogenital cancer. The CDR3 DNA follows: TGTGCCAGTAGTTTAAAAGGGGGCCCAGATACGCAGTATTTT. Amino acids: CASSLKGGPDTQYF.